Below, one T cell receptor beta chain is given with its context. This specimen comes from a study of blood T cell repertoires in COVID-19. On the study more broadly: Acute and convalescent COVID-19 specimens originated in the United States, Italy and Spain.

Study processing details: How many nucleated cells were present was estimated from reference gene primer amplification. Profiling relied on immunoSEQ multiplex PCR, and the TCRdb table lists in-frame clones only, not all of them. V, J and clone size were drawn from that table, and D and trimming were deduced from the DNA. The table includes roughly 230,000 clones, 80% to 85% detected once. V gave up 1 base and J gave up 2 bases, with 12 bases separating them. The CDR3 is made up of 15 amino acids. Germline V gene sequence: CDR1 SGHRS, CDR2 YFSETQ. The V call is TRBV5-1, the J call TRBJ2-5; D gene unclear. This clonotype originated in a man between 50 and 59 years old with active or convalescent COVID-19. The sample taken for sequencing was peripheral blood. CDR3 in DNA: TGCGCCAGCAGCTTGCGCAGAACACCACAAGAGACCCAGTACTTC. Translated: CASSLRRTPQETQYF.